This paragraph reports one T cell receptor (beta chain). What this receptor recognizes is not known. Nothing much larger sits one base from this clone, and base qualities are not available. V is clipped by 0 bases and J by 0 bases, and the sequence between their germline boundaries is 15 bases long. CDR1 and CDR2 were assigned from the germline V gene as SGHRS and YFSETQ. The CDR3 covers 17 residues, taking in both the cysteine and the phenylalanine. Of the read, only the CDR3 DNA is kept; its 51 bases are in frame from base 1. The data were obtained in a study of CD8+ T cells in alopecia areata (dated by TCRdb to 2016 to 2019). About the investigation overall: To study T cell clonal expansion in alopecia areata, the researchers applied high-throughput TCRbeta sequencing to both the C3H/HeJ mouse model and human patients. On the human side, TCRbeta sequencing was run on scalp tissue and on sorted CD4+ and CD8+ peripheral blood T cells from healthy controls and from alopecia areata patients with either patchy or totalis/universalis disease. Scalp clonality was compared across normal scalp (n=4), patchy alopecia areata scalp (n=8), and alopecia totalis/universalis scalp (n=8). The RNA source kit depended on sample type: the PAXgene miRNA kit for fixed scalp, the miRNeasy kit for PBMCs, and the RNeasy kit for mouse skin. TCRbeta CDR3 regions were amplified by immunoSEQ multiplex PCR using 35 Vbeta forward and 13 Jbeta reverse primers.

What the work shows at the level of the full study, not this receptor alone: Scalp TCR repertoire analysis is complicated because resident alphabeta T cells in normal human skin are also sequenced, whereas mouse skin is dominated by gammadelta T cells. Compared with normal scalp, lesional scalp, particularly in alopecia totalis/universalis, had higher clonality and more expanded CD8+ clones, which suggests antigenic drive. Shared TCR sequences between patients were less evident than in mice, which may be partly attributable to HLA diversity in the patient population.

Lesional scalp punch biopsies and peripheral blood were obtained from alopecia areata patients. PBMCs were separated by density centrifugation and stained for CD3, CD4 and CD8, after which CD4+ and CD8+ T cells were sorted on a FACSAria. The untreated alopecia areata patients were recruited through a multicenter biomarker study. In a handful of patients from the biomarker study, the blood CD8+ T cells went through an additional sort into NKG2D-low and NKG2D-high fractions. The method behind the library was the immunoSEQ multiplex PCR assay. To provide template for TCR sequencing, every sample had RNA extracted and reverse transcribed into cDNA. First-strand cDNA was synthesized using SuperScript III with a 2:1 mix of oligo-dT and random hexamers. Amplification bias was assessed with a synthetic immune receptor repertoire, and residual bias was removed computationally. Processing in the source paper ran as follows. Raw reads were preprocessed to remove errors, and CDR3 was defined by IMGT conventions from the conserved cysteine to phenylalanine. Clonality was calculated as 1 minus Shannon entropy normalized by log2 of the number of productive unique TCRs. Scalp TCRbeta sequences were cross-referenced with sorted blood CD4 and CD8 repertoires so that the CD4 or CD8 identity of scalp clones could be inferred. TCRdb mirrors the immuneACCESS table, restricted to in-frame sequences. Some clones are absent from its copies; in checked studies, under half trace to an unresolved V gene, and the reason for the others is unknown. The V and J calls and the clone size are those of that table, but D and trimming were determined from the DNA. The sample includes 95,000 to 150,000 clones, with around 45% observed a single time. The leading ten clones occupy roughly a tenth of the sample.

The V and J segments used are TRBV5-1 and TRBJ2-5; the best D guess is TRBD2, with 7 bases matching. The clonotype comes from a human donor with alopecia areata. The sample comprised NKG2D-low CD8+ T cells sorted from blood. This sample's cell subset or site label indicates: sorted CD8+ NKG2D-low blood T cells. The DNA is TGCGCCAGCAGCTTGGCCACGGCGGGGGCCCACCAAGAGACCCAGTACTTC. It translates to CASSLATAGAHQETQYF.